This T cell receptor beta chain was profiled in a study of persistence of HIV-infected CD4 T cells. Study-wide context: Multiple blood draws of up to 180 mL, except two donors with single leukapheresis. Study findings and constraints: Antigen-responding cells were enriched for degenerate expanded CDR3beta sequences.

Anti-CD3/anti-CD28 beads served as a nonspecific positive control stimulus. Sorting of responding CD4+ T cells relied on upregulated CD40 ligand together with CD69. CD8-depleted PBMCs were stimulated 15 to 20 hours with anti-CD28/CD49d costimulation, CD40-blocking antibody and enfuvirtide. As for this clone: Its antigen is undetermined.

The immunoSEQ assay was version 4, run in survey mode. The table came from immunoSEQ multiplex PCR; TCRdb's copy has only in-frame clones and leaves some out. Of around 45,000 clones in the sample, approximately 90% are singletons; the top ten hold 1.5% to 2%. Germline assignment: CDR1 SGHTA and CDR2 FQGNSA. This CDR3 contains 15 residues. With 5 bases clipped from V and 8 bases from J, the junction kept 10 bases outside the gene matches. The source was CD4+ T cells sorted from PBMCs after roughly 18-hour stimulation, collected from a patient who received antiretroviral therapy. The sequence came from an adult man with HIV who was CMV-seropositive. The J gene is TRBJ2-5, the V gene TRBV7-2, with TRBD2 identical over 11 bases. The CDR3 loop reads CASSTEVAGGSTQYF. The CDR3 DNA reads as TGTGCCAGCAGCACAGAGGTAGCGGGGGGGAGTACCCAGTACTTC.